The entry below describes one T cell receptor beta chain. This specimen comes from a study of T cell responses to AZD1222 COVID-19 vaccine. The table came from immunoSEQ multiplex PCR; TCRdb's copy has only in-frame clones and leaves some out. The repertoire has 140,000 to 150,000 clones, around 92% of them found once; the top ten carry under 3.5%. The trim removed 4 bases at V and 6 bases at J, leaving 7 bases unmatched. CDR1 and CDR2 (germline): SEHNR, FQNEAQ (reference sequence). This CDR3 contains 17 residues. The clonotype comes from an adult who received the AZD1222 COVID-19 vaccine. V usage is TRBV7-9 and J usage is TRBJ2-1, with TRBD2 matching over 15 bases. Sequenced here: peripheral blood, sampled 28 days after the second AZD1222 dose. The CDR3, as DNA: TGTGCCAGCAGCTCCAAGGGGGGACTAGCGGGAGGCAATGAGCAGTTCTTC. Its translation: CASSSKGGLAGGNEQFF. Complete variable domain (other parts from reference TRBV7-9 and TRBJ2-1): DTGVSQNPRHKITKRGQNVTFRCDPISEHNRLYWYRQTLGQGPEFLTYFQNEAQLEKSRLLSDRFSAERPKGSFSTLEIQRTEQGDSAMYLCASSSKGGLAGGNEQFFGPGTRLTVL.